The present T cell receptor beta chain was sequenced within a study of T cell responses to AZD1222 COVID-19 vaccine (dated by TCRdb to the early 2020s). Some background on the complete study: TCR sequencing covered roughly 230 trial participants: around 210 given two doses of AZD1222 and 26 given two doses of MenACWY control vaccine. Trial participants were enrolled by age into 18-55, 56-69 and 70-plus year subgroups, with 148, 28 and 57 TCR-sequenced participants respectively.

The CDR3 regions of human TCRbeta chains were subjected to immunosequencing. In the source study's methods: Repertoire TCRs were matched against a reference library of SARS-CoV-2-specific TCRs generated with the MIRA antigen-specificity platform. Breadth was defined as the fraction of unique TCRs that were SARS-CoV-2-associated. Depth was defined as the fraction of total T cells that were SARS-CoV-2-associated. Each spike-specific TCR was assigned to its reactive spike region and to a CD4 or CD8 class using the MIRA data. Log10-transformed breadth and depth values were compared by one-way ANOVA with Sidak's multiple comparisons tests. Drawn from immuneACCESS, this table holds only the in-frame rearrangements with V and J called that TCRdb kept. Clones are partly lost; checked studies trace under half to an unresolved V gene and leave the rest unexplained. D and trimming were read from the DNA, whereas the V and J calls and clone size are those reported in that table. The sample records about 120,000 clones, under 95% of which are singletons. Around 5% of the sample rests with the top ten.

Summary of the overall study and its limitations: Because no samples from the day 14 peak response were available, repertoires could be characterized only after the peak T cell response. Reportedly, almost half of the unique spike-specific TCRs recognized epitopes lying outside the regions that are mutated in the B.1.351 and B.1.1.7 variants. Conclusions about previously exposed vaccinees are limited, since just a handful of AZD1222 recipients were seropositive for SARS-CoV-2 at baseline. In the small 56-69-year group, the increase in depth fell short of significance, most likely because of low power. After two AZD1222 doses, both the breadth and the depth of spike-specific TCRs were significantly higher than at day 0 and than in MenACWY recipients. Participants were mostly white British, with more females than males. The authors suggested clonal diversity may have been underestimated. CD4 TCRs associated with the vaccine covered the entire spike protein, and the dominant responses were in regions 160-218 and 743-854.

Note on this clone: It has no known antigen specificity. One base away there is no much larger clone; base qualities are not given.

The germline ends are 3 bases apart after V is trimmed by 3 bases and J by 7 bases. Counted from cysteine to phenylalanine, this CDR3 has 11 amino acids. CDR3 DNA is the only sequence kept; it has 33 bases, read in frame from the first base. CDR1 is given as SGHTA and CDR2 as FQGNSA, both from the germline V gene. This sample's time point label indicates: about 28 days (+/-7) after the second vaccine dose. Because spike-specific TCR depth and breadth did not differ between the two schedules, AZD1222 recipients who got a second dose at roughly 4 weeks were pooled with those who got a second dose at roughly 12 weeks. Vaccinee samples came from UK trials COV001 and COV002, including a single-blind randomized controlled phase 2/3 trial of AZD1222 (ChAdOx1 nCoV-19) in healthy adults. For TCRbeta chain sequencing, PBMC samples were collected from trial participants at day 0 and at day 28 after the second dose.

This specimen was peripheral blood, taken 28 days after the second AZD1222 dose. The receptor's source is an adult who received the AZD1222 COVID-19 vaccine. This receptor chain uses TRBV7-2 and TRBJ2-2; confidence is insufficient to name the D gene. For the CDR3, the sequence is CASSFIGELFF. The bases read TGTGCCAGCAGCTTCATCGGGGAGCTGTTTTTT.